This T cell receptor (beta chain) was recovered during a study of blood T cell repertoires in COVID-19. Background on the study: Acute and convalescent COVID-19 specimens originated in the United States, Italy and Spain. T cells, B-cell-depleted T cells, or PBMCs supplied cDNA or gDNA.

Authors' methods: Reference gene primers were amplified, and this amplification served to estimate nucleated cell counts. The method was immunoSEQ multiplex PCR; TCRdb's version includes in-frame clones alone and lacks a portion of them. V, J and clone size reflect that table, while D and trimming were determined from the DNA. The sample gives roughly 59,000 clones, around four fifths of which show up once; just under 6.5% is in the top ten. This CDR3 has 16 amino acids. Unmatched junction bases numbered 4, after V lost 2 bases and J lost 2 bases. The germline V gene encodes CDR1 MDHEN and CDR2 SYDVKM. Only one count was recorded for this clone.

The chain joins TRBV28 to TRBJ2-2, with 8 bases matching TRBD1. This TCR came from a human donor in a cohort sampled during active COVID-19. The material sequenced was peripheral blood. CDR3: CASSLIGTGNTGELFF. For the CDR3, the DNA is TGTGCCAGCAGTTTAATTGGGACAGGCAACACCGGGGAGCTGTTTTTT.